This T cell receptor (beta chain) was sequenced for a study of cytomegalovirus exposure and HLA in healthy donors. Across the whole study: From 190 million or so T cells, an earlier analysis saw under 140 million unique TCR beta sequences.

Germline V CDR1 and CDR2: MNHEY, SMNVEV (reference sequence). The CDR3 spans 17 residues. V gave up 3 bases and J gave up 3 bases, with 19 bases separating them. The primer mix had 60 Vbeta and 13 Jbeta primers. Method: immunoSEQ multiplex PCR; TCRdb's copy keeps in-frame clones and lacks some. The table shows under 300,000 clones, with over 70% occurring only once. The chain uses TRBV27 and TRBJ2-3, with a tentative D call TRBD2 (6 bases). Source material: PBMCs. The receptor was derived from a woman aged 55-75 years in good health and CMV-seropositive. This CDR3 reads CASSLHIAVMATDTQYF. The CDR3 DNA reads TGTGCCAGCAGTTTGCACATAGCGGTGATGGCAACAGATACGCAGTATTTT.